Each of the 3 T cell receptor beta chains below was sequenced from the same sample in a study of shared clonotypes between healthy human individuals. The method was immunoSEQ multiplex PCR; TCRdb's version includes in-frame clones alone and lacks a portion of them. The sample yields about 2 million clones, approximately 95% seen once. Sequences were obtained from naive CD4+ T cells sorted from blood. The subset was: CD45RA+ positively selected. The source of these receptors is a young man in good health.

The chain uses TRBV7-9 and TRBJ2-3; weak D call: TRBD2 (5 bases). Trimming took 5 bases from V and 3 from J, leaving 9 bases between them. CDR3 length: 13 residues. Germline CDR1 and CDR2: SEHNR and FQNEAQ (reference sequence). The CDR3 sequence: CASSRGTTDTQYF. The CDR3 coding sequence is TGTGCCAGCAGCCGGGGAACAACAGATACGCAGTATTTT. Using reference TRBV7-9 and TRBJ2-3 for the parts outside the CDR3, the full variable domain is DTGVSQNPRHKITKRGQNVTFRCDPISEHNRLYWYRQTLGQGPEFLTYFQNEAQLEKSRLLSDRFSAERPKGSFSTLEIQRTEQGDSAMYLCASSRGTTDTQYFGPGTRLTVL.

The CDR3 nucleotides read TGTGCCAGCAGCTTAGCCATTGTGTCCTACGCTGAAGCTTTCTTT. This codes for CASSLAIVSYAEAFF. This chain joins TRBV7-2 and TRBJ1-1, with D hard to call. The CDR3 is 15 amino acids. Between the trimmed V and J ends, which lost 0 bases and 6 bases, there was a span of 14 bases. The V gene's germline CDR1 is SGHTA and CDR2 FQGNSA.

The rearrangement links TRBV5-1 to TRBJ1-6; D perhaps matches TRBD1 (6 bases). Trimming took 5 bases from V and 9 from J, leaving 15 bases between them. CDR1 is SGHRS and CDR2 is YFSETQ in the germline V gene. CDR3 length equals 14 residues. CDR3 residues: CASSKDSGLSPLHF. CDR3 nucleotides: TGCGCCAGCAGTAAGGACAGCGGTCTTTCACCCCTCCACTTT. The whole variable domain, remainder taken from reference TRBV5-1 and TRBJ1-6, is KAGVTQTPRYLIKTRGQQVTLSCSPISGHRSVSWYQQTPGQGLQFLFEYFSETQRNKGNFPGRFSGRQFSNSRSEMNVSTLELGDSALYLCASSKDSGLSPLHFGNGTRLTVT.